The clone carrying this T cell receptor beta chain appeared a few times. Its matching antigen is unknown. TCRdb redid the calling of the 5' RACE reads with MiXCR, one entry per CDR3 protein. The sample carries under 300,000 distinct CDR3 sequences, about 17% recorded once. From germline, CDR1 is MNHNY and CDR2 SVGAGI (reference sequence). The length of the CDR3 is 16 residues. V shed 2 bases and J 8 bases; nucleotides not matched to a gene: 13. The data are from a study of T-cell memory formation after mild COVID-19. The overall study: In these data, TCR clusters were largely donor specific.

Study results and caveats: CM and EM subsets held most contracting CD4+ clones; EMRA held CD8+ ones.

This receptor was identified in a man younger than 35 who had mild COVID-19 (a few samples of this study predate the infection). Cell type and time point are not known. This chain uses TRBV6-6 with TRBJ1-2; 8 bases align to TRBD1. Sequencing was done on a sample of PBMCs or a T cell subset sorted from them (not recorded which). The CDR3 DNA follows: TGTGCCAGCAGTTACAGTTCCCCGGCAGGGGGCCTAGGCTACACCTTC. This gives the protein CASSYSSPAGGLGYTF.